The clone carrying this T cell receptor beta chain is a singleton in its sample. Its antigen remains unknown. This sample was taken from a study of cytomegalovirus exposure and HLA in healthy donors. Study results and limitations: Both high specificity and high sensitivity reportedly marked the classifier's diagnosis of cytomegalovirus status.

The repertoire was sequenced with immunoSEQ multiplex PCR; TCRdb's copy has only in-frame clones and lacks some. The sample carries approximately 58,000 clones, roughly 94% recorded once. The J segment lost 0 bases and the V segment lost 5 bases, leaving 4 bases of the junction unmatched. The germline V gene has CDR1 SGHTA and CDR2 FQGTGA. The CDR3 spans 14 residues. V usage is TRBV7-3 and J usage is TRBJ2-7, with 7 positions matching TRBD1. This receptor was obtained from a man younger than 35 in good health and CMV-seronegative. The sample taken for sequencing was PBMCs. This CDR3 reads CASSLGQVSYEQYF. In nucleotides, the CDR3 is TGTGCCAGCAGCCTAGGACAGGTCTCCTACGAGCAGTACTTC.